The present T cell receptor beta chain was sequenced within a study of regulatory T cells in long-lasting Graves disease. Germline V CDR1 and CDR2: MDHEN, SYDVKM. The V end was cut by 10 bases, the J end by 1 base, with 14 bases between. The CDR3 runs to 13 residues. Time point here: newly diagnosed GD, antithyroid drugs for less than 3 months. PBMC RNA served as the TCR library source. General observations from the study: When disease was persistent, TRBV28, TRBJ1-2 and TRBJ2-5 were the favored segments.

This clonotype was detected ten times or more. Its antigen is as yet unknown. Assembly of TCR beta libraries relied on iRepertoire HTBI primers together with Arm-PCR of CDR3 regions. TCRdb analysed the multiplex PCR reads with MiXCR anew, one entry per CDR3 protein. The sample records 520,000 or so distinct CDR3 sequences, approximately 12% being singletons. In addition, the sample was reused for a study of T cells in Graves' hyperthyroidism and ophthalmopathy. This second study notes: The study left out patients who had uncontrolled infection, other autoimmune disease, pregnancy or lactation. Carried out on the TCR CDR3, a first-round RT-PCR used the HTBI primer set.

This chain links TRBV28 with TRBJ2-7; D is unclear. Sequencing was performed on peripheral blood mononuclear cells (PBMCs), taken at new diagnosis, from a patient treated with antithyroid drugs. This sequence was found in a woman in her 30s with Graves disease. In DNA, the CDR3 is TGTGCCACCCAACCACCCAATTCCTACGAGCAGTACTTC. As protein: CATQPPNSYEQYF.